The sample holds many counts of the clone carrying this T cell receptor beta chain. Germline V gives CDR1 DFQATT, CDR2 SNEGSKA (reference sequence). V shed 6 bases and J shed 5 bases, with 22 bases lying between them. This CDR3 spans 15 amino acids. Libraries used 2 million unsorted PBMCs kept frozen in RNAlater. The data stem from a study of neurological immune-mediated disorders. In TCRdb, the 5' RACE reads were re-called with MiXCR into one record per CDR3 protein. The sample lists 45,000 to 60,000 distinct CDR3 sequences; roughly 2.5% were seen once. The sequenced material came from PBMCs. This chain links TRBV20-1 with TRBJ2-5; no clear D. The receptor comes from a man over 45 with multiple sclerosis. The chain's CDR3 is CSAYPTTSVMETQYF. CDR3 bases: TGCAGTGCCTACCCAACGACTTCAGTCATGGAGACCCAGTACTTC.